These 25 T cell receptor beta chains were all obtained from the same sample, sequenced in a study of blood T cell repertoires in COVID-19. The assay was immunoSEQ multiplex PCR, and TCRdb's table has in-frame clones only and misses some. The sample lists some 230,000 clones, around 81% occurring once. Sequences were obtained from peripheral blood. The receptors were gathered from a woman aged 55-70 years with acute or convalescent COVID-19.

This chain uses TRBV9 with TRBJ2-5; TRBD2 matches at 8 bases. V was pared by 4 bases and J by 2 bases, with 10 bases of the junction left unmatched. CDR1 is SGDLS, CDR2 YYNGEE, per germline. The CDR3 length is 16 residues. This CDR3 is CASSSGGGSLQETQYF. The DNA of the CDR3 is TGTGCCAGCAGCTCCGGGGGGGGGTCCCTTCAAGAGACCCAGTACTTC.

The gene calls are TRBV4-1 and TRBJ2-1, with 7 bases that match TRBD2. With V trimmed by 10 bases and J by 8 bases, 11 bases remained unmatched. The CDR3 totals 13 residues. Germline V lookup: CDR1 MGHRA, CDR2 YSYEKL. The CDR3 sequence is CAISGVATDEQFF. In DNA form, the CDR3 reads TGCGCCATAAGCGGGGTTGCCACCGATGAGCAGTTCTTC.

V and J are TRBV7-6 and TRBJ2-7; 7 bases align to TRBD1. This CDR3 spans 15 amino acids. Germline CDR1 SGHVS, CDR2 FNYEAQ. The V and J ends lost 5 bases and 0 bases, in that order; junction bases with no gene match: 7. CDR3 loop: CASSPQGVLSYEQYF. In DNA, the CDR3 is TGTGCCAGCAGCCCGCAGGGGGTCCTCTCCTACGAGCAGTACTTC.

This clone has just a few counts. The CDR3 nucleotides read TGTGCCACCTTTGAGATTAGTGAGGGCTACACCTTC. Amino acids: CATFEISEGYTF. The chain links TRBV3-1 (or the pseudogene TRBV3-2) to TRBJ1-2; D remains ambiguous. Trimming cost V 10 bases and J 8 bases, with 17 bases left between them. The CDR3 sequence is 12 residues long. Germline V CDR1 and CDR2: LGHDT, YNNKEL (reference sequence).

This clone has only a few counts. This chain joins TRBV29-1 and TRBJ2-1, with 8 positions matching TRBD2. V lost 6 bases to trimming and J lost 6 bases; unmatched junction nucleotides: 10. The CDR3 sequence is 14 residues long. In germline, CDR1 is SQVTM, CDR2 ANQGSEA. DNA for the CDR3: TGCAGCGTGCGGACTAGCTCAGGTTTCAATGAGCAGTTCTTC. It codes for CSVRTSSGFNEQFF.

The V call is TRBV7-2, the J call TRBJ1-6, with 9 bases matching TRBD1. The CDR3 is made up of 14 amino acids. Germline V gene data show CDR1 as SGHTA and CDR2 as FQGNSA. Trimming cost V 4 bases and J 9 bases; bases outside gene matches: 4. In DNA, the CDR3 is TGTGCCAGCAGCTCAAGACAGGGGGTTTCACCCCTCCACTTT. This sequence encodes CASSSRQGVSPLHF.

The sample holds a few counts of this clone. The chain joins TRBV19 to TRBJ1-6; D is possibly TRBD1 (6 bases). Germline assignment: CDR1 LNHDA and CDR2 SQIVND (reference sequence). Trimming pared 5 bases from V and 7 bases from J, leaving 12 bases between. The CDR3 runs to 14 residues. CDR3 DNA: TGTGCCAGTAGTGATGGACAGACAAATTCACCCCTCCACTTT. Translation: CASSDGQTNSPLHF.

The CDR3 reads CASSQEGGAGGRGGELFF. The CDR3 nucleotides read TGCGCCAGCAGCCAAGAAGGGGGCGCGGGGGGGCGCGGCGGGGAGCTGTTTTTT. The genes are TRBV4-1 and TRBJ2-2; 9 positions agree with TRBD2. The germline V gene has CDR1 MGHRA and CDR2 YSYEKL. Trimming at V came to 0 bases and at J to 7 bases, leaving 12 bases not matched to a gene. The CDR3 has 18 amino acids.

V usage is TRBV9 and J usage is TRBJ1-2; 9 bases map to TRBD1. V lost 3 bases, J lost 10 bases, and 13 bases stayed unmatched. The CDR3 totals 15 residues. Germline CDR1 reads SGDLS; CDR2 reads YYNGEE. CDR3 nucleotides: TGTGCCAGCAGCGCCACAGGGGGCGTATCGCCCAACTACACCTTC. This sequence encodes CASSATGGVSPNYTF.

J is TRBJ2-2 and V is TRBV5-4, with 7 bases that match TRBD1. Losses at the gene ends were 0 bases for V and 6 bases for J; bases not matched to a gene: 14. Germline-derived CDR1 and CDR2 are SGHNT and YYREEE (reference sequence). The CDR3 contains 18 residues. In nucleotides, the CDR3 is TGTGCCAGCAGCTTGGTGTTATTAGGACAGGACGCTGCCGGGGAGCTGTTTTTT. As protein: CASSLVLLGQDAAGELFF.

The chain joins TRBV27 to TRBJ1-6, with TRBD1 matching over 10 bases. The V and J ends lost 6 bases and 10 bases, in that order; junction bases with no gene match: 9. The CDR3 sequence is 15 residues long. CDR1 is MNHEY and CDR2 is SMNVEV in the germline V gene (reference sequence). CDR3 in amino acids: CASRIAGQGVSPLHF. The CDR3 nucleotides are TGTGCCAGCAGGATAGCTGGACAGGGGGTATCACCCCTCCACTTT.

This clone has only a few counts. V gene TRBV6-5 combines with J gene TRBJ1-1; D might be TRBD1 (5 bases). CDR3 length: 12 residues. Germline CDR1 and CDR2: MNHEY and SVGAGI. The V gene lost 7 bases and the J gene lost 2 bases, with 8 bases spanning the gap. CDR3 region: CASTGQNTEAFF. Written as DNA, the CDR3 is TGTGCCAGCACTGGACAAAACACTGAAGCTTTCTTT.

This sequence joins TRBV2 and TRBJ1-1; TRBD1 might be the D (6 bases). CDR1 and CDR2 (germline): SNHLY, FYNNEI. V was pared by 4 bases and J by 1 base, with 13 bases between. The CDR3 is 15 residues long. The CDR3 nucleotides read TGTGCCAGCAGTGCCGGCGACAGGAGGAACACTGAAGCTTTCTTT. This gives the protein CASSAGDRRNTEAFF. The entire variable domain, with the rest obtained from reference TRBV2 and TRBJ1-1, is as follows: EPEVTQTPSHQVTQMGQEVILRCVPISNHLYFYWYRQILGQKVEFLVSFYNNEISEKSEIFDDQFSVERPDGSNFTLKIRSTKLEDSAMYFCASSAGDRRNTEAFFGQGTRLTVV.

The chain has TRBV6-5 and TRBJ2-7; tentative D call: TRBD1 (6 bases). Trimming took 4 bases from V and 6 from J, leaving 10 bases between them. Germline lookup yields CDR1 MNHEY and CDR2 SVGAGI. The CDR3 spans 12 residues. For the CDR3, the DNA is TGTGCCAGCAGTTCGGACAGCCGCGAGCAGTACTTC. Its protein is CASSSDSREQYF.

This clone was seen once. The chain is built from TRBV9 and TRBJ1-1; D unclear. The CDR3 has 16 residues. The V gene's germline CDR1 is SGDLS and CDR2 YYNGEE. Trimming removed 3 bases from V and 0 bases from J, with 15 bases in between. In DNA form, the CDR3 reads TGTGCCAGCAGCGATACCAAAGGTACTATGAACACTGAAGCTTTCTTT. It encodes CASSDTKGTMNTEAFF.

V and J are TRBV12-3 or TRBV12-4 and TRBJ2-7; D possibly corresponds to TRBD2 (5 bases). CDR3 length equals 13 residues. Trimming removed 8 bases from V and 7 bases from J, with 18 bases in between. The CDR3 loop reads CASASSVTGEQYF. The DNA of the CDR3 is TGTGCCAGCGCGTCAAGCGTGACGGGGGAGCAGTACTTC.

The chain combines TRBV27 with TRBJ2-1; TRBD1 might be the D (5 bases). In germline, CDR1 is MNHEY, CDR2 SMNVEV (reference sequence). This CDR3 contains 14 residues. V lost 3 bases and J 2 bases, leaving 8 bases between the germline ends. The CDR3 spells CASSFQGPYNEQFF. The CDR3 DNA reads TGTGCCAGCAGTTTTCAGGGCCCCTACAATGAGCAGTTCTTC.

The chain joins TRBV3-1 (or the pseudogene TRBV3-2) to TRBJ1-1; 8 bases line up with TRBD1. This CDR3 region has 13 residues. Per germline, CDR1 LGHDT and CDR2 YNNKEL (reference sequence). With 4 bases clipped from V and 5 bases from J, the junction kept 3 bases outside the gene matches. The CDR3 DNA is TGTGCCAGCAGCCGCACAGGGGGGACTGAAGCTTTCTTT. As protein: CASSRTGGTEAFF.

This chain uses TRBV5-4 with TRBJ2-7; 7 nucleotides align to TRBD1. Trimming took 4 bases from V and 3 from J; bases not matched to a gene: 10. Germline CDR1 reads SGHNT; CDR2 reads YYREEE (reference sequence). CDR3 length: 15 amino acids. The CDR3 protein is CASSPRQGVDYEQYF. In DNA, the CDR3 is TGTGCCAGCAGCCCGCGACAGGGAGTAGACTACGAGCAGTACTTC.

The CDR3 DNA reads TGTGCCAGCAGCCGGAGGGACAGTCATAATAATTCACCCCTCCACTTT. Protein sequence: CASSRRDSHNNSPLHF. The V and J genes are TRBV3-1 (or the pseudogene TRBV3-2) and TRBJ1-6, with 7 bases fitting TRBD1. The V segment lost 4 bases and the J segment 5 bases; nucleotides outside the gene matches: 8. Germline V lookup: CDR1 LGHDT, CDR2 YNNKEL (reference sequence). The length of the CDR3 is 16 residues.

The chain links TRBV6-6 to TRBJ2-1; maybe TRBD2 (6 bases). Germline loops: CDR1 MNHNY, CDR2 SVGAGI (reference sequence). CDR3 length: 15 amino acids. Trimming shortened V by 2 bases and J by 6 bases, and 14 bases separated the two germline ends. CDR3 protein: CASSYMVGGINEQFF. The CDR3 nucleotides are TGTGCCAGCAGTTACATGGTTGGGGGGATCAATGAGCAGTTCTTC.

J is TRBJ1-2 and V is TRBV7-6, with TRBD1 matching 12 bases. Germline CDR1 reads SGHVS; CDR2 reads FNYEAQ. The CDR3 contains 16 residues. V shed 5 bases, J shed 5 bases, and the junction held 9 bases outside the gene matches. The CDR3 coding sequence is TGTGCCAGCAGCCCGGGACAGGGGGCGAAACCGTATGGCTACACCTTC. Protein product: CASSPGQGAKPYGYTF.

This clone came up a few times. The V gene is TRBV18, the J gene TRBJ1-2; no firm D call. Germline V gene sequence: CDR1 KGHSH, CDR2 LQKENI. This CDR3 has 13 amino acids. Trimming took off 5 bases at V and 5 bases at J, with 12 bases between the two ends. The CDR3 sequence: CASSTDGAYGYTF. The CDR3 DNA reads TGTGCCAGCTCAACGGATGGAGCGTATGGCTACACCTTC.

The V and J genes are TRBV4-2 and TRBJ2-1, with unresolved D. Trimming left V 0 bases short and J 0 bases short, with 12 bases between. Per the germline V gene, CDR1 is LGHNA and CDR2 is YNFKEQ. CDR3 length equals 17 residues. This chain's CDR3 is CASSQDQQQSSYNEQFF. The CDR3 region has the DNA TGTGCCAGCAGCCAAGATCAACAGCAGAGCTCCTACAATGAGCAGTTCTTC.

The V and J genes are TRBV5-1 and TRBJ1-1, with no clear D. The germline V gene has CDR1 SGHRS and CDR2 YFSETQ. The CDR3 has 12 residues. V was shortened by 5 bases and J by 5 bases, with 10 bases between the two germline ends. In nucleotides, the CDR3 is TGCGCCAGCAGTTCGGGGAGGACTGAAGCTTTCTTT. It translates to CASSSGRTEAFF. The full variable domain, its missing parts supplied by reference TRBV5-1 and TRBJ1-1, is KAGVTQTPRYLIKTRGQQVTLSCSPISGHRSVSWYQQTPGQGLQFLFEYFSETQRNKGNFPGRFSGRQFSNSRSEMNVSTLELGDSALYLCASSSGRTEAFFGQGTRLTVV.